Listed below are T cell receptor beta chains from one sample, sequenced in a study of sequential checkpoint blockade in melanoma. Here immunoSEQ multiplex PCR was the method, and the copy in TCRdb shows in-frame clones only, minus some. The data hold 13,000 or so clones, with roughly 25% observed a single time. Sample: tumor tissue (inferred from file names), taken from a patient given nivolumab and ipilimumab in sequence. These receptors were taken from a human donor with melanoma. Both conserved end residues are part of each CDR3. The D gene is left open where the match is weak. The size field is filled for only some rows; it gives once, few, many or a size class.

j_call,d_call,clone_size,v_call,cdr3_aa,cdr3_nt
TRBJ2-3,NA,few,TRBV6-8,CASSAEADTQYF,TGTGCCAGCAGTGCGGAGGCAGATACGCAGTATTTT
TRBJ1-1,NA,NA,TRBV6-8,CASSLTQPTEAFF,TGTGCCAGCAGTTTAACCCAGCCCACTGAAGCTTTCTTT
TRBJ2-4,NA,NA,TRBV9,CASNEVGIPLAKNIQYF,TGTGCCAGCAATGAAGTAGGGATCCCCCTAGCCAAAAACATTCAGTACTTC
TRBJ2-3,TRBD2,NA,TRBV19,CASSSELASTDTQYF,TGTGCCAGTAGTAGCGAACTAGCGAGCACAGATACGCAGTATTTT
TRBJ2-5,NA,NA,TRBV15,CATSRGALRKSYQETQYF,TGTGCCACCAGCAGAGGAGCCCTTCGGAAATCATACCAAGAGACCCAGTACTTC
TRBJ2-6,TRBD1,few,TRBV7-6,CASSPVGTGGSGANVLTF,TGTGCCAGCAGCCCCGTAGGGACAGGGGGCTCTGGGGCCAACGTCCTGACTTTC
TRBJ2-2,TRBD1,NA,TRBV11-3,CASSSGTARTGELFF,TGTGCCAGCAGCTCGGGGACAGCTAGAACCGGGGAGCTGTTTTTT
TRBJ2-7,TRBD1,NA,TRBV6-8,CASSNGTGPYEQYF,TGTGCCAGCAGTAACGGGACAGGGCCCTACGAGCAGTACTTC
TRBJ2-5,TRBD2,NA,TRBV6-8,CASSFEAGARETQYF,TGTGCCAGCAGTTTTGAAGCGGGGGCGAGGGAGACCCAGTACTTC
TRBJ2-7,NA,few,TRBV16,CASSQFALYEQYF,TGTGCCAGCAGCCAATTTGCCCTCTACGAGCAGTACTTC
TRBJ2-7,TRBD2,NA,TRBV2,CASSWTSGGGDEQYF,TGTGCCAGCAGTTGGACTAGCGGGGGGGGCGACGAGCAGTACTTC
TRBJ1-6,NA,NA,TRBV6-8,CASSTRGTGYNSPLHF,TGTGCCAGCAGCACTCGAGGGACGGGGTATAATTCACCCCTCCACTTT
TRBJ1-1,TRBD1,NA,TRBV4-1,CASSQVGTVHEAFF,TGCGCCAGCAGCCAAGTAGGGACAGTCCATGAAGCTTTCTTT
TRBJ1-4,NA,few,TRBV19,CASSISRFNEKLFF,TGTGCCAGTAGTATTTCGAGATTTAATGAAAAACTGTTTTTT
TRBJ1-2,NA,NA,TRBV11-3,CASSPDVGARGYTF,TGTGCCAGCAGCCCCGACGTGGGGGCGCGGGGCTACACCTTC
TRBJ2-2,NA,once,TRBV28,CASSLDGGELFF,TGTGCCAGCAGTTTAGATGGCGGGGAGCTGTTTTTT
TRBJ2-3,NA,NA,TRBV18,CASSPLGADTQYF,TGTGCCAGCTCCCCGTTGGGCGCAGATACGCAGTATTTT
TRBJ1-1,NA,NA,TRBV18,CASSREQVREAFF,TGTGCCAGCTCACGGGAACAGGTTCGCGAAGCTTTCTTT
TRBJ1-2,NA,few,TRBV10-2,CASSESGNYGYTF,TGCGCCAGCAGTGAGTCGGGAAACTATGGCTACACCTTC
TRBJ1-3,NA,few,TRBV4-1,CASSQMFLYSGNTIYF,TGCGCCAGCAGCCAAATGTTCCTTTACTCTGGAAACACCATATATTTT
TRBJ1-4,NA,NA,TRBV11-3,CASSPGGGREKLFF,TGTGCCAGCAGCCCGGGCGGGGGGCGAGAAAAACTGTTTTTT
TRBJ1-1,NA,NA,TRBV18,CASSSSGVGTEAFF,TGTGCCAGCTCCTCCTCGGGGGTGGGAACTGAAGCTTTCTTT
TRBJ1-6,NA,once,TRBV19,CASSEPAGRSYNSPLHF,TGTGCCAGTAGTGAGCCCGCCGGGCGCAGCTATAATTCACCCCTCCACTTT
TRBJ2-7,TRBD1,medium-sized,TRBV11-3,CASSRNAPLPGQGTYEQYF,TGTGCCAGCAGCCGCAATGCCCCACTTCCGGGACAGGGGACCTACGAGCAGTACTTC
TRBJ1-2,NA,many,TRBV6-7,CASSYREINYGYTF,TGTGCCAGCAGTTACAGGGAGATTAACTATGGCTACACCTTC
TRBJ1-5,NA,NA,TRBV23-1,CASSHATGNQPQHF,TGCGCCAGCAGCCACGCAACAGGGAATCAGCCCCAGCATTTT
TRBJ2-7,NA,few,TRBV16,CASGSGTSSYEQYF,TGTGCCAGCGGGTCCGGGACTTCTTCCTACGAGCAGTACTTC
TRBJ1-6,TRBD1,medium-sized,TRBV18,CASSPDRNSPLHF,TGTGCCAGCTCACCGGACAGGAATTCACCCCTCCACTTT
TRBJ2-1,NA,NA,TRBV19,CASSWGQVNNEQFF,TGTGCCAGTTCCTGGGGGCAGGTAAACAATGAGCAGTTCTTC
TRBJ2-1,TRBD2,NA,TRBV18,CASSPLTSGGLSSYNEQFF,TGTGCCAGCTCACCACTCACTAGCGGGGGCCTAAGCTCCTACAATGAGCAGTTCTTC
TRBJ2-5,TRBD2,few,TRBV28,CASSFSPLAGAQETQYF,TGTGCCAGCAGTTTTTCACCACTAGCGGGGGCCCAAGAGACCCAGTACTTC
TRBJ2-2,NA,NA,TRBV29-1,CSVVGPPRGELFF,TGCAGCGTTGTGGGCCCTCCAAGGGGGGAGCTGTTTTTT
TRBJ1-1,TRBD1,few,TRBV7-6,CASITDRVYTEAFF,TGTGCCAGCATAACGGACAGGGTTTACACTGAAGCTTTCTTT